The 8 T cell receptor beta chains below were found in one sample sequenced in a study of blood T cell repertoires in COVID-19. The table came from immunoSEQ multiplex PCR; TCRdb's copy has only in-frame clones and leaves some out. The sample lists about 49,000 clones, roughly 79% occurring once. The specimen sequenced was peripheral blood. The receptors stem from a woman of 80 years or more with COVID-19, enrolled during active disease.

The chain is built from TRBV6-5 and TRBJ1-1; TRBD1 might be the D (5 bases). Germline assignment: CDR1 MNHEY and CDR2 SVGAGI. Trimming took off 9 bases at V and 3 bases at J, with 11 bases between the two ends. This CDR3 has 12 amino acids. The DNA of the CDR3 is TGTGCCAGTTCGGAGGGGTACACTGAAGCTTTCTTT. It codes for CASSEGYTEAFF.

The chain is built from TRBV5-1 and TRBJ2-7, with 10 positions matching TRBD1. The CDR3 is 15 residues long. V lost 5 bases and J lost 0; bases outside the gene matches: 5. Germline V gene sequence: CDR1 SGHRS, CDR2 YFSETQ. The CDR3 loop reads CASRVRTGGSYEQYF. In nucleotides, the CDR3 is TGCGCCAGCAGAGTCAGGACAGGGGGCTCCTACGAGCAGTACTTC.

The chain couples TRBV28 to TRBJ2-1; the D gene is possibly TRBD2 (6 bases). CDR1 and CDR2 from the germline V gene are MDHEN and SYDVKM. The V end lost 4 bases, the J end lost 4 bases, and 8 bases lay between the germline ends. The CDR3 covers 13 residues. Here the CDR3 DNA reads TGTGCCAGCAGTTCAGCGGGTTACAATGAGCAGTTCTTC. Translating gives CASSSAGYNEQFF.

This chain links TRBV2 with TRBJ1-2, with D tentatively TRBD1 (6 bases). Germline assignment: CDR1 SNHLY and CDR2 FYNNEI. This CDR3 has 15 residues. Trimming stripped 1 base from V and 8 bases from J, with 17 bases between. CDR3 DNA: TGTGCCAGCAGTGAAGTCTGGGGGCTAATTGAGGGCTACACCTTC. Translated: CASSEVWGLIEGYTF.

A few counts support this clone. DNA of the CDR3: TGTGCCAGCAGCGCCATGACAGGGGAAAAACTGTTTTTT. It codes for CASSAMTGEKLFF. This chain joins TRBV3-1 (or the pseudogene TRBV3-2) and TRBJ1-4; TRBD1 matches 7 bases. This CDR3 has 13 residues. CDR1 is LGHDT, CDR2 YNNKEL, per germline (reference sequence). Trimming cost V 5 bases and J 8 bases; bases outside gene matches: 5.

The chain couples TRBV5-5 to TRBJ1-4; possibly TRBD1 for D (6 bases). Germline CDR1 and CDR2: SGHKS and YYEKEE (reference sequence). Trimming left V 2 bases short and J 2 bases short, with 7 bases between. The CDR3 totals 14 residues. The CDR3 sequence: CASSFRGTNEKLFF. Here the CDR3 DNA reads TGTGCCAGCAGCTTCAGGGGTACTAATGAAAAACTGTTTTTT.

The gene calls are TRBV5-1 and TRBJ2-6; D perhaps matches TRBD1 (5 bases). V lost 4 bases, J lost 2 bases, and 16 bases lay in between. Germline V gene data show CDR1 as SGHRS and CDR2 as YFSETQ. This CDR3 contains 17 residues. CDR3: CASSPYQGWAGANVLTF. The CDR3 nucleotides read TGCGCCAGCAGCCCCTACCAGGGATGGGCTGGGGCCAACGTCCTGACTTTC. Full variable domain (rest looked up from reference TRBV5-1 and TRBJ2-6): KAGVTQTPRYLIKTRGQQVTLSCSPISGHRSVSWYQQTPGQGLQFLFEYFSETQRNKGNFPGRFSGRQFSNSRSEMNVSTLELGDSALYLCASSPYQGWAGANVLTFGAGSRLTVL.

A single count supports this clone. The V gene is TRBV6-5, the J gene TRBJ2-4; 8 nucleotides line up with TRBD1. The CDR3 runs to 14 residues. V was pared by 8 bases and J by 2 bases, with 5 bases of the junction left unmatched. Germline loops: CDR1 MNHEY, CDR2 SVGAGI. CDR3 nucleotides: TGTGCCAGCGGACAGGGTGGGACCAAAAACATTCAGTACTTC. It is translated as CASGQGGTKNIQYF.